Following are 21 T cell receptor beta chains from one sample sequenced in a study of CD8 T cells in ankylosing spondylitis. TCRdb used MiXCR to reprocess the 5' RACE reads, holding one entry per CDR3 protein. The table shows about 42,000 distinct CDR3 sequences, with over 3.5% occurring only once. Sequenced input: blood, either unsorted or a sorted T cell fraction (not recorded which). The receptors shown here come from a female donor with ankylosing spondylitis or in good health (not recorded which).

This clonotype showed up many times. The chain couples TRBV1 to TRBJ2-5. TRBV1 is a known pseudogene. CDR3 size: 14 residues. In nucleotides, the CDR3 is TGCACCAGCAGCCTTGTTTTGGGATGGGAGACCCAGTACTTC. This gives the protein CTSSLVLGWETQYF.

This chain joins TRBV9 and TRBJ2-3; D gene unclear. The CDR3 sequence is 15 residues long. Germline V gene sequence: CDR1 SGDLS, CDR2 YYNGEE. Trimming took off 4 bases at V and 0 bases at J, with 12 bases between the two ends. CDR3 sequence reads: CASSTRRTSTDTQYF. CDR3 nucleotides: TGTGCCAGCAGCACCCGACGTACTAGCACAGATACGCAGTATTTT.

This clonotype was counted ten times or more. CDR3 nucleotides: TGTGCCAGCAGCTGGAGGGGTGGCACCGGGGAGCTGTTTTTT. It is translated as CASSWRGGTGELFF. The chain uses TRBV9 and TRBJ2-2, with a weak D call TRBD2 (6 bases). The CDR3 covers 14 residues. Germline loops: CDR1 SGDLS, CDR2 YYNGEE. The V and J ends lost 4 bases and 4 bases respectively, with 11 bases between them.

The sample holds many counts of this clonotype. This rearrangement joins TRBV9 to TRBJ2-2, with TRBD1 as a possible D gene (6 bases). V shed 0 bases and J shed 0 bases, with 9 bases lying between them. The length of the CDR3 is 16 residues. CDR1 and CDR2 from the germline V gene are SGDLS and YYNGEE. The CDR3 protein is CASSVEGTTNTGELFF. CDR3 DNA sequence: TGTGCCAGCAGCGTAGAGGGGACAACGAACACCGGGGAGCTGTTTTTT.

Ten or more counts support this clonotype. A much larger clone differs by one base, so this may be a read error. CDR3 DNA sequence: TGTGCCAGCTGTTCTACCCGCGAATCTGGGACTCACCGTTCCTACGAGCAGTACTTC. Translating it yields CASCSTRESGTHRSYEQYF. The rearrangement links TRBV2 to TRBJ2-7, with a weak D call TRBD2 (6 bases). Germline-derived CDR1 and CDR2 are SNHLY and FYNNEI. This CDR3 region has 19 residues. Between the trimmed V and J ends, which lost 8 bases and 1 base, there was a span of 30 bases.

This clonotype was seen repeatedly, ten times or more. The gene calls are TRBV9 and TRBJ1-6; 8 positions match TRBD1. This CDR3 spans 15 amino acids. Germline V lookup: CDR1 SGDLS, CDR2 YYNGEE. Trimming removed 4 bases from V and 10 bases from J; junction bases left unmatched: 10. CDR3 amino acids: CASSPTGDSGSPLHF. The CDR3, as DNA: TGTGCCAGCAGCCCGACAGGGGACTCTGGGTCACCCCTCCACTTT.

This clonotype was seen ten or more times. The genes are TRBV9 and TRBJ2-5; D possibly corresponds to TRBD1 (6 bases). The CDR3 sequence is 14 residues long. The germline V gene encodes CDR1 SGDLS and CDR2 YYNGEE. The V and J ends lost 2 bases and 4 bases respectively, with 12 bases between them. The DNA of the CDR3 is TGTGCCAGCAGCGTCGGCCAGGGGATAGAGACCCAGTACTTC. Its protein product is CASSVGQGIETQYF.

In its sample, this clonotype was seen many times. The CDR3 DNA sequence: TGTGCCAGCAGCACGCGACTAGCGGTGGGAGAGACCCAGTACTTC. Its translation is CASSTRLAVGETQYF. This chain connects TRBV9 to TRBJ2-5; 9 positions match TRBD2. The CDR3 has 15 amino acids. CDR1 and CDR2 from the germline V gene are SGDLS and YYNGEE. V was pared by 4 bases and J by 4 bases, with 8 bases of the junction left unmatched.

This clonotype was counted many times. The CDR3 region has the DNA TGTGCCAGCAGCCCCCCCTGGGACAGGGTAGGTAATGAGCAGTTCTTC. Translating gives CASSPPWDRVGNEQFF. The chain is built from TRBV9 and TRBJ2-1; 9 nucleotides align to TRBD1. The trim removed 4 bases at V and 7 bases at J, leaving 12 bases unmatched. CDR3 length: 16 residues. Germline CDR1 is SGDLS and CDR2 is YYNGEE.

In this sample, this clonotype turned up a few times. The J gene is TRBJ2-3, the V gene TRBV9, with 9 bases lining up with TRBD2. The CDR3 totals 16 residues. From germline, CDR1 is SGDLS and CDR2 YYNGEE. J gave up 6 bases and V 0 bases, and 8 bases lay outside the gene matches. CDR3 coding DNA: TGTGCCAGCAGCGTAGGGGTAGCGGGGGATGGGGATACGCAGTATTTT. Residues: CASSVGVAGDGDTQYF.

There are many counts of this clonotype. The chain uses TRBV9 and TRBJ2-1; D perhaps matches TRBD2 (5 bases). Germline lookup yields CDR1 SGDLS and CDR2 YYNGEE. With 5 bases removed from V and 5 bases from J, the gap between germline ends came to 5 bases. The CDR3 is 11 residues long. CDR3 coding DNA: TGTGCCAGCAGGAGGGACAATGAGCAGTTCTTC. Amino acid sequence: CASRRDNEQFF.

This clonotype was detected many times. The CDR3 is CASSSGQLGYTF. CDR3 DNA: TGTGCCAGCAGCTCAGGACAGCTTGGCTACACCTTC. The V call is TRBV9, the J call TRBJ1-2, with D perhaps TRBD1 (6 bases). Looked up from germline, CDR1 is SGDLS and CDR2 is YYNGEE. V was trimmed by 4 bases and J by 7 bases, leaving 11 bases between them. The CDR3 loop spans 12 amino acids.

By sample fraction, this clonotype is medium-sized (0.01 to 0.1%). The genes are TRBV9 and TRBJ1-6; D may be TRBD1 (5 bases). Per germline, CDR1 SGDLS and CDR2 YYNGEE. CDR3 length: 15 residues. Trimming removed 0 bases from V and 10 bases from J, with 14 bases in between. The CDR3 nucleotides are TGTGCCAGCAGCGTAGAAACAGGCTGGGGGTCACCCCTCCACTTT. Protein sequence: CASSVETGWGSPLHF.

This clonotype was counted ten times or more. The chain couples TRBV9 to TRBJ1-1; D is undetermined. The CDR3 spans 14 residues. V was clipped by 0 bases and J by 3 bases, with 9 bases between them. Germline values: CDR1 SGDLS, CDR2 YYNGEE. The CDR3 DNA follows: TGTGCCAGCAGCGTAGATGGGGTCGACACTGAAGCTTTCTTT. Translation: CASSVDGVDTEAFF.

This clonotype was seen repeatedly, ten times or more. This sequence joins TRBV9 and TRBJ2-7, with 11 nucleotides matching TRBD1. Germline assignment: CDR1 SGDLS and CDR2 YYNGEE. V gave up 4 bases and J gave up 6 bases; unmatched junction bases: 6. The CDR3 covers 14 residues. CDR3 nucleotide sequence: TGTGCCAGCAGCCTCCGGGACAGGGGGTTCGAGCAGTACTTC. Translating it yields CASSLRDRGFEQYF. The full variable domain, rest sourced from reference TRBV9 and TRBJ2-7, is DSGVTQTPKHLITATGQRVTLRCSPRSGDLSVYWYQQSLDQGLQFLIQYYNGEERAKGNILERFSAQQFPDLHSELNLSSLELGDSALYFCASSLRDRGFEQYFGPGTRLTVT.

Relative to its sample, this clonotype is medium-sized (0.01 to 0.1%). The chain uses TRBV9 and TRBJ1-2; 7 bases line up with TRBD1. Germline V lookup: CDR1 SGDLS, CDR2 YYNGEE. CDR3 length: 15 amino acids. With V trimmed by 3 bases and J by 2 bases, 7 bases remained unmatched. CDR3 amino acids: CASSADNRGNYGYTF. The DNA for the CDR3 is TGTGCCAGCAGCGCAGATAACAGGGGCAACTATGGCTACACCTTC.

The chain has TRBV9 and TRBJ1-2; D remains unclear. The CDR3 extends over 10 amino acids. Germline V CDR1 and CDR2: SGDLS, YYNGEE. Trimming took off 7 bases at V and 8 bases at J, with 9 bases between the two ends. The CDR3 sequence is CASGVNGYTF. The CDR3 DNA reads TGTGCCAGCGGGGTGAACGGCTACACCTTC.

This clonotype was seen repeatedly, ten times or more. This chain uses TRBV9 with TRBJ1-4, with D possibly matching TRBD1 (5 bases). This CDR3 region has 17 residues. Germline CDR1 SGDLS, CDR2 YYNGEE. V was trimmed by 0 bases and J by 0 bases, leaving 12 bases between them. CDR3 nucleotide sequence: TGTGCCAGCAGCGTAGGTACAGGTGCCACAACTAATGAAAAACTGTTTTTT. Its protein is CASSVGTGATTNEKLFF.

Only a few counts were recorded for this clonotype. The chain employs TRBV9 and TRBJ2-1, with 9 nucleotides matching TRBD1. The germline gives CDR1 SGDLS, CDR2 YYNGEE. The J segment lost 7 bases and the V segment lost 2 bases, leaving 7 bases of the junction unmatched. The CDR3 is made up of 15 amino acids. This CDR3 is CASSVGQGNVNEQFF. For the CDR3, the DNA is TGTGCCAGCAGCGTTGGACAGGGGAATGTAAATGAGCAGTTCTTC.

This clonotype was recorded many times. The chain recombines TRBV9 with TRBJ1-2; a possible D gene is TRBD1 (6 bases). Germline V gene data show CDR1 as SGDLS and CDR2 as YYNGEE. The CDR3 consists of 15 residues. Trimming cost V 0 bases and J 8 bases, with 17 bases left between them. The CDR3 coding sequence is TGTGCCAGCAGCGTAGTAATACAGGGTTCAGGGGGCTACACCTTC. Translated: CASSVVIQGSGGYTF.

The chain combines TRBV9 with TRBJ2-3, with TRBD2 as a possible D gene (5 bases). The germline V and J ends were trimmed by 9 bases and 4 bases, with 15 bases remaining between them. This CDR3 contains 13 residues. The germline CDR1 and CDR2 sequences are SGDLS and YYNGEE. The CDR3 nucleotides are TGTGCCACCTCGGACGGGATCGCAGATACGCAGTATTTT. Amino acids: CATSDGIADTQYF.